Listed here are 17 T cell receptor beta chains from one sample, sequenced in a study of blood T cell repertoires in COVID-19 (dated by TCRdb to 2020 to 2021). The method behind the library was the immunoSEQ multiplex PCR assay. Not all clones reach the TCRdb copy of this immuneACCESS table, which keeps in-frame sequences only. Checked studies attribute under half of the gap to unresolved V genes and leave the rest unexplained. For this sample the table gives 75,000 to 95,000 clones, of which around 86% were detected only once. Around 1.1% of the sample lies in the top ten. The sequenced material came from peripheral blood. The receptors shown here come from a human donor in a cohort sampled during active COVID-19.

This chain uses TRBV4-2 with TRBJ1-4; 7 bases map to TRBD1. CDR1 and CDR2 (germline): LGHNA, YNFKEQ. J lost 7 bases, V lost 1 base, and 9 bases had no gene match. This CDR3 spans 16 amino acids. CDR3 nucleotides: TGTGCCAGCAGCCAAGGAGTAGGACAGGTGTCTGAAAAACTGTTTTTT. Protein product: CASSQGVGQVSEKLFF.

This rearrangement joins TRBV27 to TRBJ2-7; D possibly corresponds to TRBD1 (6 bases). In germline, CDR1 is MNHEY, CDR2 SMNVEV (reference sequence). The CDR3 has 13 amino acids. V lost 3 bases and J 2 bases, leaving 8 bases between the germline ends. CDR3 loop: CASSFGQTYEQYF. DNA for the CDR3: TGTGCCAGCAGTTTTGGACAGACCTACGAGCAGTACTTC.

The sample holds one count of this clone. The chain joins TRBV5-1 to TRBJ2-2; D may be TRBD2 (5 bases). The CDR3 is 15 amino acids. From germline, CDR1 is SGHRS and CDR2 YFSETQ. The ends were cut back, 1 base at V and 2 bases at J, with 9 bases in the middle. The CDR3 coding sequence is TGCGCCAGCAGCTTGTCAGCGGATAACACCGGGGAGCTGTTTTTT. It is translated as CASSLSADNTGELFF. Full variable domain (missing parts from reference TRBV5-1 and TRBJ2-2): KAGVTQTPRYLIKTRGQQVTLSCSPISGHRSVSWYQQTPGQGLQFLFEYFSETQRNKGNFPGRFSGRQFSNSRSEMNVSTLELGDSALYLCASSLSADNTGELFFGEGSRLTVL.

The chain uses TRBV5-4 and TRBJ2-5; 8 positions match TRBD1. Germline CDR1 SGHNT, CDR2 YYREEE (reference sequence). V gave up 3 bases and J gave up 3 bases; unmatched junction bases: 4. This CDR3 contains 14 residues. This CDR3 is CASSYDRGEETQYF. The CDR3 nucleotides read TGTGCCAGCAGCTACGACAGGGGAGAAGAGACCCAGTACTTC.

The V call is TRBV6-4, the J call TRBJ2-1; D gene unclear. CDR1 and CDR2 from the germline V gene are MRHNA and SNTAGT. V was cut by 5 bases and J by 16 bases, with 21 bases left in between. This CDR3 region has 13 residues. The CDR3, as DNA: TGTGCCAGCAGTACCTCCGGTGGCGGTCCCTACTTCTTC. It codes for CASSTSGGGPYFF.

This chain uses TRBV11-2 with TRBJ2-7, with TRBD2 matching over 10 bases. With V trimmed by 5 bases and J by 2 bases, 6 bases remained unmatched. Germline V gives CDR1 SGHAT, CDR2 FQNNGV. The CDR3 length is 15 residues. The DNA of the CDR3 is TGTGCCAGCAGCCGTGGGACTAGCGAGGCCTACGAGCAGTACTTC. As protein: CASSRGTSEAYEQYF.

This clone has just one count. This sequence joins TRBV6-1 and TRBJ2-5; tentative D call: TRBD2 (5 bases). Trimming removed 2 bases at V and 1 base at J, with 14 bases between. Germline CDR1 and CDR2: MNHNS and SASEGT. The CDR3 runs 16 residues. As DNA, the CDR3 is TGTGCCAGCAGTGAATTATCTGAGCGGCCCCAAGAGACCCAGTACTTC. It encodes CASSELSERPQETQYF.

The CDR3 protein is CASTIAGFGQPQHF. Written as DNA, the CDR3 is TGTGCCAGCACCATAGCGGGCTTCGGGCAGCCCCAGCATTTT. V gene TRBV6-6 combines with J gene TRBJ1-5; D remains ambiguous. Trimming pared 7 bases from V and 7 bases from J, leaving 17 bases between. This CDR3 region has 14 residues. The germline CDR1 and CDR2 sequences are MNHNY and SVGAGI (reference sequence).

The rearrangement links TRBV11-2 to TRBJ2-6, with D unresolved. Germline loops: CDR1 SGHAT, CDR2 FQNNGV. V was cut by 5 bases and J by 0 bases, with 8 bases left in between. CDR3 size: 15 residues. The CDR3 reads CASSLSFSGANVLTF. The CDR3 bases are TGTGCCAGCAGCCTGAGTTTCTCTGGGGCCAACGTCCTGACTTTC.

V is TRBV10-2 and J is TRBJ1-1, with D unresolved. V lost 8 bases and J lost 0, with 10 bases in between. The CDR3 runs 13 residues. Germline V gene data show CDR1 as WSHSY and CDR2 as SAAADI. Here the CDR3 reads CASSFAVNTEAFF. The CDR3 bases are TGCGCCAGCTCTTTCGCGGTGAACACTGAAGCTTTCTTT.

The J gene is TRBJ2-1, the V gene TRBV4-1, with D possibly being TRBD1 (5 bases). Germline V gene data show CDR1 as MGHRA and CDR2 as YSYEKL. V lost 4 bases and J 10 bases, leaving 14 bases between the germline ends. This CDR3 has 13 amino acids. In DNA form, the CDR3 reads TGCGCCAGCAGCCCCCTAAGGGGAAAGGAGCAGTTCTTC. This sequence encodes CASSPLRGKEQFF.

The chain joins TRBV27 to TRBJ2-5; 8 bases are shared with TRBD2. J gave up 1 base and V 4 bases, and 5 bases lay outside the gene matches. Germline V gives CDR1 MNHEY, CDR2 SMNVEV (reference sequence). This CDR3 region has 15 residues. This chain's CDR3 is CASSSNLAGQETQYF. Written as DNA, the CDR3 is TGTGCCAGCAGTTCCAATCTAGCGGGCCAAGAGACCCAGTACTTC.

This chain uses TRBV12-3 or TRBV12-4 with TRBJ1-5, with a possible D match to TRBD1 (6 bases). Trimming took off 6 bases at V and 7 bases at J, with 13 bases between the two ends. This CDR3 has 13 amino acids. The CDR3 coding sequence is TGTGCCAGCAGCCCTAGGGGGAGCCAGCCCCAGCATTTT. Translated, it gives CASSPRGSQPQHF.

V and J are TRBV18 and TRBJ2-1; D gene ambiguous. CDR1 KGHSH and CDR2 LQKENI come from the germline V gene. Trimming took off 2 bases at V and 0 bases at J, with 8 bases between the two ends. The CDR3 has 15 residues. The CDR3 coding sequence is TGTGCCAGCTCACCAGCACAGCTCTCCTACAATGAGCAGTTCTTC. Encoded protein: CASSPAQLSYNEQFF.

This clone has just one count. The rearrangement joins TRBV27 to TRBJ2-5; 11 positions match TRBD2. Germline-derived CDR1 and CDR2 are MNHEY and SMNVEV (reference sequence). The CDR3 covers 17 residues. V shed 6 bases and J 1 base; nucleotides not matched to a gene: 10. CDR3 protein: CASRSGTSGYLQETQYF. The CDR3 bases are TGTGCCAGCAGATCCGGGACTAGCGGTTACCTCCAAGAGACCCAGTACTTC.

The sample holds one count of this clone. The chain combines TRBV5-6 with TRBJ1-3; TRBD1 matches 10 bases. Germline lookup yields CDR1 SGHDT and CDR2 YYEEEE. With 0 bases clipped from V and 1 base from J, the junction kept 1 base outside the gene matches. The CDR3 loop spans 16 amino acids. This CDR3 reads CASSLVGQGSGNTIYF. DNA of the CDR3: TGTGCCAGCAGCTTGGTGGGACAGGGGTCTGGAAACACCATATATTTT.

The genes are TRBV7-2 and TRBJ2-2; maybe TRBD2 (5 bases). Trimming took off 3 bases at V and 7 bases at J, with 9 bases between the two ends. The germline gives CDR1 SGHTA, CDR2 FQGNSA. The CDR3 covers 13 residues. The CDR3 DNA reads TGTGCCAGCAGCTTCGTCGGGATCGGGGAGCTGTTTTTT. As protein: CASSFVGIGELFF.